The clone carrying this T cell receptor (beta chain) showed up just a few times. The antigen is undetermined. Regarding time point: newly diagnosed GD, antithyroid drugs for less than 3 months. After RNA was extracted from PBMCs, the TCR library was made from it. The sample originates from a study of regulatory T cells in long-lasting Graves disease. Library construction for TCR beta used iRepertoire HTBI primers and Arm-PCR of CDR3 regions. Source study methods: Identification across samples found some 60 TRBV and 12 to 15 TRBJ segments. TCRdb redid the calling of the multiplex PCR reads with MiXCR, one entry per CDR3 protein. TCRdb, not the original authors, processed these V and J calls. The sample carries about 460,000 distinct CDR3 sequences, 14% recorded once. V gave up 2 bases and J gave up 3 bases, with 2 bases separating them. The CDR3 loop spans 12 amino acids. Germline V CDR1 and CDR2: ENHRY, SYGVKD.

Whole-study findings and limits: TRBV28, TRBJ1-2 and TRBJ2-5 emerged as the favored segments in persistent disease.

The sample was also linked to a second study, of T cells in Graves' hyperthyroidism and ophthalmopathy. That study adds: A first-round RT-PCR of the TCR CDR3 used the HTBI primer set.

The sequencing used peripheral blood mononuclear cells (PBMCs), collected at new diagnosis, from a patient treated with antithyroid drugs. This chain joins TRBV10-3 and TRBJ1-5; D gene uncertain. This sequence was found in a woman in her forties or fifties with Graves disease. Here the CDR3 reads CAISEPNQPQHF. In nucleotides, the CDR3 is TGTGCCATCAGTGAGCCCAATCAGCCCCAGCATTTT.